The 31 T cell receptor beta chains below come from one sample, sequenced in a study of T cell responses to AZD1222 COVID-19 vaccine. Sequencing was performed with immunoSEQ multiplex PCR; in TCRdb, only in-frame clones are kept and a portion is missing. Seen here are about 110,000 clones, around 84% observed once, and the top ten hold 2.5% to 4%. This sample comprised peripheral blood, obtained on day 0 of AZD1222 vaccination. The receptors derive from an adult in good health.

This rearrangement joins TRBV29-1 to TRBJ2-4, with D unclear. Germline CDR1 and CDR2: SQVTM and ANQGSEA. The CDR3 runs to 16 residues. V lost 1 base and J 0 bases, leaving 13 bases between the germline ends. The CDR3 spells CSVEGVADLAKNIQYF. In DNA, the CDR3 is TGCAGCGTTGAAGGCGTGGCAGATCTAGCCAAAAACATTCAGTACTTC.

The CDR3 is CASRDAGADSSGANVLTF. CDR3 bases: TGTGCCAGCAGGGACGCCGGGGCGGACAGCTCTGGGGCCAACGTCCTGACTTTC. V and J are TRBV2 and TRBJ2-6; the D gene is possibly TRBD1 (6 bases). The V gene's germline CDR1 is SNHLY and CDR2 FYNNEI. The V end lost 6 bases, the J end lost 0 bases, and 18 bases lay between the germline ends. The CDR3 loop spans 18 amino acids.

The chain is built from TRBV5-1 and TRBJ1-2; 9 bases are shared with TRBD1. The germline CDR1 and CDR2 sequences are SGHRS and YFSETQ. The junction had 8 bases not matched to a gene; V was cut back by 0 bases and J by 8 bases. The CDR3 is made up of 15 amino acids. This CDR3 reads CASSLEQGAWEGYTF. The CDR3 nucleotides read TGCGCCAGCAGCTTGGAACAGGGGGCGTGGGAAGGCTACACCTTC. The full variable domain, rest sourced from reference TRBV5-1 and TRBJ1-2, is KAGVTQTPRYLIKTRGQQVTLSCSPISGHRSVSWYQQTPGQGLQFLFEYFSETQRNKGNFPGRFSGRQFSNSRSEMNVSTLELGDSALYLCASSLEQGAWEGYTFGSGTRLTVV.

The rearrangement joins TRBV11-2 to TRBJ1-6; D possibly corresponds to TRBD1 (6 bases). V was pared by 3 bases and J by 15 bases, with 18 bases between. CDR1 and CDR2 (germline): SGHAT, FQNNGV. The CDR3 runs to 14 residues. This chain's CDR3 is CASSLILGAVGLHF. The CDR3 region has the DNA TGTGCCAGCAGCTTGATACTGGGGGCGGTCGGCCTCCACTTT.

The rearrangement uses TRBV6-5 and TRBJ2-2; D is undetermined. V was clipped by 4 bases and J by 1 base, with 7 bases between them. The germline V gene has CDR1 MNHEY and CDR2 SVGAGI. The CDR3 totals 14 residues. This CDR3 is CASSWIMNTGELFF. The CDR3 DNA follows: TGTGCCAGCAGTTGGATTATGAACACCGGGGAGCTGTTTTTT.

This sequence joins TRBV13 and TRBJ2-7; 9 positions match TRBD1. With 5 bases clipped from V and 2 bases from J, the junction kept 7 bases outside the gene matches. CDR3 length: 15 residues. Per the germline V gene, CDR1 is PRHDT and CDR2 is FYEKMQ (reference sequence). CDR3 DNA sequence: TGTGCCAGCAGCGGTACAGGGGGCCAAGCCTACGAGCAGTACTTC. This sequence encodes CASSGTGGQAYEQYF.

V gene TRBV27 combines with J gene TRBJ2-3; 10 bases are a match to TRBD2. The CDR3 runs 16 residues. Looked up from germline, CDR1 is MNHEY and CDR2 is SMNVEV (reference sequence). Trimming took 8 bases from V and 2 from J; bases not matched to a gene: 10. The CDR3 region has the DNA TGTGCCAGCGGCGACTTAGCGGGGGGCCCCACAGATACGCAGTATTTT. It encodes CASGDLAGGPTDTQYF.

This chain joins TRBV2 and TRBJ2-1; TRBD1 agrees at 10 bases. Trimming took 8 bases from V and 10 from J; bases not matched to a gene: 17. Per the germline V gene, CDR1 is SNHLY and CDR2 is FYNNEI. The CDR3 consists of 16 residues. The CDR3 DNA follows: TGTGCCAGCGTCCGACAGGGGGCGCAGACCCGAACAGAGCAGTTCTTC. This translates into CASVRQGAQTRTEQFF.

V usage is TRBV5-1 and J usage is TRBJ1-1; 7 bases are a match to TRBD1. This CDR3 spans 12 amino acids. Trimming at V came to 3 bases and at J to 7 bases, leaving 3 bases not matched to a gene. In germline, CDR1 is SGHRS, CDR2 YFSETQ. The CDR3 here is CASSYQGDEAFF. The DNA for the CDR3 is TGCGCCAGCAGCTATCAGGGGGATGAAGCTTTCTTT.

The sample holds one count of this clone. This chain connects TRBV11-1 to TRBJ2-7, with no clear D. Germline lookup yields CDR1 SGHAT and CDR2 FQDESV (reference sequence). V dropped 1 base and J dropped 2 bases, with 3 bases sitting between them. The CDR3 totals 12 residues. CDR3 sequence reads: CASSLGTYEQYF. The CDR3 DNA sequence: TGTGCCAGCAGCTTAGGTACCTACGAGCAGTACTTC.

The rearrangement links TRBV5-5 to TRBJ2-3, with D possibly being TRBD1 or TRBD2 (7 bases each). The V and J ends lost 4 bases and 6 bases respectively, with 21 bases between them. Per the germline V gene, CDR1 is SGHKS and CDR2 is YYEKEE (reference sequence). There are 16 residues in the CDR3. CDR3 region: CASSARGGQSWDTQYF. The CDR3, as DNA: TGTGCCAGCAGCGCCAGGGGGGGACAGAGCTGGGATACGCAGTATTTT.

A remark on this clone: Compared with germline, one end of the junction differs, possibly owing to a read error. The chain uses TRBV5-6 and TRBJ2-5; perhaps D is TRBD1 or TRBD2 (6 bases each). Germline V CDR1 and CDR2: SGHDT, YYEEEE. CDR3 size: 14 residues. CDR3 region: CASSLGGLQETQYF. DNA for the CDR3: TGTGCCAGCAGTTTGGGGGGCCTTCAAGAGACCCAGTACTTC.

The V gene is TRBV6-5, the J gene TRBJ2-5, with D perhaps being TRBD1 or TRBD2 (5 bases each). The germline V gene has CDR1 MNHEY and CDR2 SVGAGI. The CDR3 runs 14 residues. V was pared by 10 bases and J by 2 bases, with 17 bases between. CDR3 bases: TGTGCCACCAATCGGGACCGACAGCAAGAGACCCAGTACTTC. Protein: CATNRDRQQETQYF.

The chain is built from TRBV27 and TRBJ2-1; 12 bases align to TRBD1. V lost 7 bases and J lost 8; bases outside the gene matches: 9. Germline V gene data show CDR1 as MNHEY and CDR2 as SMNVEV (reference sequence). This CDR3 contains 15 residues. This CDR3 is CASISGQGAWDEQFF. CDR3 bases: TGTGCCAGCATTTCGGGACAGGGGGCATGGGATGAGCAGTTCTTC.

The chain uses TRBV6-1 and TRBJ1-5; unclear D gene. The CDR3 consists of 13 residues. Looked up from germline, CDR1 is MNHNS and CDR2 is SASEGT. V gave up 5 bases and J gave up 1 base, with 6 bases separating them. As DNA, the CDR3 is TGTGCCAGCAGTTTGGACAGCAATCAGCCCCAGCATTTT. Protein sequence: CASSLDSNQPQHF.

The CDR3 DNA reads as TGCAGCGTCAAGACAAGGGGGGAAGACCCCTACGAGCAGTACTTC. Its protein product is CSVKTRGEDPYEQYF. The chain recombines TRBV29-1 with TRBJ2-7, with D possibly called TRBD1 or TRBD2 (6 bases each). Per the germline V gene, CDR1 is SQVTM and CDR2 is ANQGSEA. The V end was cut by 6 bases, the J end by 2 bases, with 20 bases between. The CDR3 extends over 15 amino acids.

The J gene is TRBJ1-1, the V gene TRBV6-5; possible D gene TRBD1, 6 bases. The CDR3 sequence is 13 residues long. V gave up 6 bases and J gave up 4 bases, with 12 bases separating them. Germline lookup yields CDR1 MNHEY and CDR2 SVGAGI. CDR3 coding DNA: TGTGCCAGCAGGGCGACAGGTCCCACTGAAGCTTTCTTT. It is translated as CASRATGPTEAFF.

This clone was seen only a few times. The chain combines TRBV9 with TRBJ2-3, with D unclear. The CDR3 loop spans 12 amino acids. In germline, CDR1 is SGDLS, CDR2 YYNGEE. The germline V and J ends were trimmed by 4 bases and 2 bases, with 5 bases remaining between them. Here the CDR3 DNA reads TGTGCCAGCAGCCGGGCCACAGATACGCAGTATTTT. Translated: CASSRATDTQYF.

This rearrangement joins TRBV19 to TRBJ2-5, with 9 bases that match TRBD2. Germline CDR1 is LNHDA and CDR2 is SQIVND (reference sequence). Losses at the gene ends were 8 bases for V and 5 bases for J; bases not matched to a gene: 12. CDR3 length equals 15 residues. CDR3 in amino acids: CASDEGLANGETQYF. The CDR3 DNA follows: TGTGCCAGTGACGAGGGACTAGCAAACGGGGAGACCCAGTACTTC.

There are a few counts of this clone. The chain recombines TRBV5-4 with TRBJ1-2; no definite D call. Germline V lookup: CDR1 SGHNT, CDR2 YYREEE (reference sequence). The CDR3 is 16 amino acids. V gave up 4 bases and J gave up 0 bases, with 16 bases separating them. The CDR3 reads CASSPGARGSNYGYTF. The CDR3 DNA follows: TGTGCCAGCAGCCCGGGTGCCCGGGGTTCTAACTATGGCTACACCTTC. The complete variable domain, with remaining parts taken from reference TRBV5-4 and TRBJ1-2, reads ETGVTQSPTHLIKTRGQQVTLRCSSQSGHNTVSWYQQALGQGPQFIFQYYREEENGRGNFPPRFSGLQFPNYSSELNVNALELDDSALYLCASSPGARGSNYGYTFGSGTRLTVV.

The CDR3 is CSAAPQGDNGYTF. CDR3 nucleotide sequence: TGCAGCGCCGCCCCCCAGGGAGATAATGGCTACACCTTC. The chain is built from TRBV29-1 and TRBJ1-2, with D possibly TRBD1 on 5 matching bases. The CDR3 spans 13 residues. Germline CDR1 SQVTM, CDR2 ANQGSEA. V dropped 7 bases and J dropped 6 bases, with 18 bases sitting between them.

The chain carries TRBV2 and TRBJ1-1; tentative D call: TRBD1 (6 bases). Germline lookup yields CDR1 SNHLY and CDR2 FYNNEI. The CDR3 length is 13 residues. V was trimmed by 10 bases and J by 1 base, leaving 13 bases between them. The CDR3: CATIPGQNTEAFF. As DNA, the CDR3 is TGTGCCACCATCCCGGGACAGAACACTGAAGCTTTCTTT.

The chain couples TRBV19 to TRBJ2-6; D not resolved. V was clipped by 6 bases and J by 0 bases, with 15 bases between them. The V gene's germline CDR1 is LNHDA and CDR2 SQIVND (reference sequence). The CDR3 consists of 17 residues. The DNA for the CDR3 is TGTGCCAGTAGCAAGGACCCCACCTTCTCTGGGGCCAACGTCCTGACTTTC. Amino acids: CASSKDPTFSGANVLTF.

CDR3 protein: CASSFRFNEQFF. The CDR3 DNA sequence: TGTGCCAGCAGCTTCCGATTTAATGAGCAGTTCTTC. The genes are TRBV11-2 and TRBJ2-1; no definite D call. The V end was cut by 3 bases, the J end by 7 bases, with 7 bases between. The CDR3 sequence is 12 residues long. Per germline, CDR1 SGHAT and CDR2 FQNNGV.

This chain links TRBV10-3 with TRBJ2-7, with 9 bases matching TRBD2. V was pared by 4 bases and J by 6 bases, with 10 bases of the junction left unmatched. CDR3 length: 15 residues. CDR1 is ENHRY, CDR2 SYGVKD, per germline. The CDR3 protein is CAISVGGGAESEQYF. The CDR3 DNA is TGTGCCATCAGTGTCGGCGGGGGGGCTGAAAGCGAGCAGTACTTC.

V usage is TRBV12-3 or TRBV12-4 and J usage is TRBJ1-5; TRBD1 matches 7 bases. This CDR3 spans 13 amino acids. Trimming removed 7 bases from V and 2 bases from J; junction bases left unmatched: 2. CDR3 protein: CASNGQGNQPQHF. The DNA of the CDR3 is TGTGCCAGCAATGGACAGGGCAATCAGCCCCAGCATTTT.

CDR3 sequence reads: CASSAGTLAKNIQYF. The CDR3 DNA reads as TGCGCCAGCAGCGCGGGGACACTAGCCAAAAACATTCAGTACTTC. The chain has TRBV5-1 and TRBJ2-4; either TRBD1 or TRBD2 may fit D (6 bases each). V lost 4 bases and J 0 bases, leaving 11 bases between the germline ends. Looked up from germline, CDR1 is SGHRS and CDR2 is YFSETQ. This CDR3 spans 15 amino acids. The whole variable domain, filled in from reference TRBV5-1 and TRBJ2-4, reads KAGVTQTPRYLIKTRGQQVTLSCSPISGHRSVSWYQQTPGQGLQFLFEYFSETQRNKGNFPGRFSGRQFSNSRSEMNVSTLELGDSALYLCASSAGTLAKNIQYFGAGTRLSVL.

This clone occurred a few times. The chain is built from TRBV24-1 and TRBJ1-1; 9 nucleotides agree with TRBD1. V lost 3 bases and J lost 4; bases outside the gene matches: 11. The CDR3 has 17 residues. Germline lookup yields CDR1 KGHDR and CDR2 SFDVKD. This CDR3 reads CATSDPGRGQGGTEAFF. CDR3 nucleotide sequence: TGTGCCACCAGTGATCCTGGAAGGGGACAGGGAGGCACTGAAGCTTTCTTT.

The DNA for the CDR3 is TGTGCCAGCACCCAGGGACCGCAGTATGGCTACACCTTC. Its translation: CASTQGPQYGYTF. The V gene is TRBV6-5, the J gene TRBJ1-2, with a weak D call TRBD1 (5 bases). From germline, CDR1 is MNHEY and CDR2 SVGAGI. Trimming removed 7 bases at V and 5 bases at J, with 14 bases between. This CDR3 has 13 residues.

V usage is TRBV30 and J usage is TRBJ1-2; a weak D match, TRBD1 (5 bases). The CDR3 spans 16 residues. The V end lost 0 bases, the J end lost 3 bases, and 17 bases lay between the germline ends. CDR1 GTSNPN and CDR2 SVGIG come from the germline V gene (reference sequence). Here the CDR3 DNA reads TGTGCCTGGAGTGTAAGGTTAGGGGACGCCCACTATGGCTACACCTTC. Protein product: CAWSVRLGDAHYGYTF.

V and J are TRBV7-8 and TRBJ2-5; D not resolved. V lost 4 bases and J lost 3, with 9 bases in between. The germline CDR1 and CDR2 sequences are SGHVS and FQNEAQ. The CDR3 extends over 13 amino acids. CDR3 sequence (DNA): TGTGCCAGCAGCTCTAGGGCGGAAGAGACCCAGTACTTC. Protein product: CASSSRAEETQYF.